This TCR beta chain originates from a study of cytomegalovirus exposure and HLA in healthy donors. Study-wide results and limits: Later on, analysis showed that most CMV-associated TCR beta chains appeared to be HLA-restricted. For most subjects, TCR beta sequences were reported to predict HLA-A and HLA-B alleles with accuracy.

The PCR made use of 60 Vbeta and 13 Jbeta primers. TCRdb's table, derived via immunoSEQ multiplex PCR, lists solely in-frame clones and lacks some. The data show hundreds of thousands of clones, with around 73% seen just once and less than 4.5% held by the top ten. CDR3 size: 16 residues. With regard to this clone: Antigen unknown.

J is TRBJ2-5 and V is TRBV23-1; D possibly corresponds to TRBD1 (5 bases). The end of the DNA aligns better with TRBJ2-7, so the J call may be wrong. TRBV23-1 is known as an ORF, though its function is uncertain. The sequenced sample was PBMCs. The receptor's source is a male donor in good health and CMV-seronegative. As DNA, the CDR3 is TGCGCCAGCAGTCAATTAATGGAACAGGTTTCCTACGAGCAGTACTTC. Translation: CASSQLMEQVSYEQYF.